These 10 T cell receptor beta chains were sequenced from one sample in a study of cytomegalovirus exposure and HLA in healthy donors. The PCR ran on 60 Vbeta and 13 Jbeta primers. Data came from immunoSEQ multiplex PCR; TCRdb stores just in-frame clones and leaves some out. Of 55,000 to 65,000 clones in the sample, around 80% were seen once. The sample comprised PBMCs. All receptors derive from a woman in her 40s in good health and CMV-seronegative.

The chain has TRBV10-3 and TRBJ1-1; D remains unclear. V was cut by 3 bases and J by 1 base, with 9 bases left in between. This CDR3 region has 14 residues. Germline CDR1 and CDR2: ENHRY and SYGVKD. The CDR3 DNA reads as TGTGCCATCAGTGAATCGGGAGCGAACACTGAAGCTTTCTTT. It encodes CAISESGANTEAFF.

V usage is TRBV4-1 and J usage is TRBJ2-3; 9 bases agree with TRBD2. The CDR3 sequence is 16 residues long. The J segment lost 2 bases and the V segment lost 0 bases, leaving 3 bases of the junction unmatched. Per germline, CDR1 MGHRA and CDR2 YSYEKL. The CDR3 DNA is TGCGCCAGCAGCCAAGATCGCGGGAGGGCCACAGATACGCAGTATTTT. Translation gives CASSQDRGRATDTQYF.

This rearrangement joins TRBV30 to TRBJ2-6; 11 bases align to TRBD2. V was pared by 5 bases and J by 0 bases, with 0 bases of the junction left unmatched. The V gene's germline CDR1 is GTSNPN and CDR2 SVGIG (reference sequence). The CDR3 totals 15 residues. As DNA, the CDR3 is TGTGCCTGGGGACTAGCGGGCTCTGGGGCCAACGTCCTGACTTTC. Its translation is CAWGLAGSGANVLTF.

The chain employs TRBV6-1 and TRBJ1-1, with D maybe TRBD1 (6 bases). The CDR3 contains 15 residues. V was clipped by 3 bases and J by 1 base, with 12 bases between them. The germline gives CDR1 MNHNS, CDR2 SASEGT. The CDR3 DNA sequence: TGTGCCAGCAGTGAGGCAGGGGCGGGGAACACTGAAGCTTTCTTT. Protein: CASSEAGAGNTEAFF.

V usage is TRBV28 and J usage is TRBJ2-1; TRBD2 agrees at 8 bases. V shed 3 bases and J 9 bases; nucleotides not matched to a gene: 10. This CDR3 is 15 amino acids long. Germline V gives CDR1 MDHEN, CDR2 SYDVKM. The CDR3: CASSLPAGARGEQFF. CDR3 DNA: TGTGCCAGCAGTTTGCCAGCGGGGGCCCGTGGTGAGCAGTTCTTC.

This clone was observed a single time. The chain couples TRBV4-2 to TRBJ2-6; no clear D gene. The germline CDR1 and CDR2 sequences are LGHNA and YNFKEQ. Trimming pared 1 base from V and 0 bases from J, leaving 10 bases between. The CDR3 is 17 residues long. CDR3 coding DNA: TGTGCCAGCAGCCAAGCATCTATCCTCTCTGGGGCCAACGTCCTGACTTTC. It yields the protein CASSQASILSGANVLTF.

This clone was counted once. The junction differs from germline at one of its ends, possibly a read error. Other DNA sequences from this sample encode an identical CDR3 as well. The chain couples TRBV11-2 to TRBJ1-1, with D possibly matching TRBD1 (6 bases). From germline, CDR1 is SGHAT and CDR2 FQNNGV. The CDR3 is 14 residues long. CDR3 nucleotide sequence: TGTGCTAGCAGCTTAGGGGACAAGACCACTGAAGCTTTCTTT. It yields the protein CASSLGDKTTEAFF. The variable domain in full, with the rest retrieved from reference TRBV11-2 and TRBJ1-1, is EAGVAQSPRYKIIEKRQSVAFWCNPISGHATLYWYQQILGQGPKLLIQFQNNGVVDDSQLPKDRFSAERLKGVDSTLKIQPAKLEDSAVYLCASSLGDKTTEAFFGQGTRLTVV.

A remark on this clone: At one boundary the junction diverges from the germline segment, which might be a read error. The CDR3 DNA follows: TGTGCCACCAGCAGAGATGCTAGCGGGAGCTCCCACGAGCAGTACTTC. Protein sequence: CATSRDASGSSHEQYF. This rearrangement joins TRBV15 to TRBJ2-7, with 10 bases identical to TRBD2. CDR1 and CDR2 (germline): LNHNV, YYDKDF (reference sequence). This CDR3 region has 16 residues.

V gene TRBV9 combines with J gene TRBJ2-3; maybe TRBD2 (5 bases). This CDR3 region has 13 residues. Trimming took off 8 bases at V and 3 bases at J, with 13 bases between the two ends. The germline CDR1 and CDR2 sequences are SGDLS and YYNGEE. In DNA form, the CDR3 reads TGTGCCAGTCGAGCGAGGGAGACAGATACGCAGTATTTT. It specifies CASRARETDTQYF.

This sequence joins TRBV10-3 and TRBJ2-3; possibly TRBD2 for D (6 bases). The CDR3 covers 16 residues. CDR1 is ENHRY and CDR2 is SYGVKD in the germline V gene. V was shortened by 8 bases and J by 3 bases, with 21 bases between the two germline ends. CDR3 loop: CAIEAGTGVGTDTQYF. CDR3 bases: TGTGCCATCGAGGCTGGCACGGGAGTAGGGACAGATACGCAGTATTTT.